The text below deals with one T cell receptor (beta chain). Germline V lookup: CDR1 MGHRA, CDR2 YSYEKL. Trimming took off 4 bases at V and 1 base at J, with 13 bases between the two ends. The CDR3 extends over 15 amino acids. The use of a sample-barcoded 5' primer and a J-beta primer mix characterized a second PCR of about 6 to 11 cycles. TCRdb ran MiXCR on the 5' RACE reads and lists one entry per CDR3 protein. The sample lists over 950,000 distinct CDR3 sequences, 35% to 45% occurring once. The data derive from a study of blood T cells in healthy people across ages. Caucasian individuals from Russia who were healthy and aged about 6 to 100 acted as donors.

Sequencing was performed on blood. The TCR comes from a young man in good health. The chain couples TRBV4-1 to TRBJ1-1, with a possible D match to TRBD1 (6 bases). This chain's CDR3 is CASSLSGQPNTEAFF. The CDR3 DNA is TGCGCCAGCAGCCTTAGCGGACAGCCGAACACTGAAGCTTTCTTT.